Listed here are 4 T cell receptor beta chains from one sample, sequenced in a study of T cell responses to AZD1222 COVID-19 vaccine. Clones were read by immunoSEQ multiplex PCR, and TCRdb kept only the in-frame ones, dropping some. The sample contains approximately 140,000 clones, approximately 87% of which appear only once. Sequenced material: peripheral blood, taken 28 days after the second AZD1222 dose. These receptors all stem from an adult who received the AZD1222 COVID-19 vaccine.

V and J are TRBV7-2 and TRBJ1-1; no firm D call. The CDR3 has 14 amino acids. Per the germline V gene, CDR1 is SGHTA and CDR2 is FQGNSA. V lost 1 base and J lost 4, with 10 bases in between. The CDR3 here is CASSLGAFLTEAFF. The CDR3 DNA reads TGTGCCAGCAGCTTAGGGGCATTCCTCACTGAAGCTTTCTTT.

The V call is TRBV4-2, the J call TRBJ1-3, with a weak D call TRBD1 (6 bases). The CDR3 spans 18 residues. The germline gives CDR1 LGHNA, CDR2 YNFKEQ. V was shortened by 3 bases and J by 1 base, with 19 bases between the two germline ends. Here the CDR3 reads CASSQERTAFLSGNTIYF. In DNA form, the CDR3 reads TGTGCCAGCAGCCAGGAAAGGACAGCATTTTTGTCTGGAAACACCATATATTTT.

Only a few counts were recorded for this clone. The chain links TRBV9 to TRBJ2-7; 9 bases line up with TRBD1. The CDR3 totals 14 residues. After removal of 4 bases from V and 2 bases from J, the junction contained 4 bases not matched to a gene. Looked up from germline, CDR1 is SGDLS and CDR2 is YYNGEE. CDR3 amino acids: CASSPRQGAYEQYF. The CDR3 region has the DNA TGTGCCAGCAGCCCACGACAGGGGGCCTACGAGCAGTACTTC.

In its sample, this clone was seen a few times. This chain connects TRBV27 to TRBJ2-3, with TRBD2 matching 10 bases. Trimming removed 3 bases from V and 2 bases from J; junction bases left unmatched: 5. CDR1 is MNHEY, CDR2 SMNVEV, per germline (reference sequence). The CDR3 is 16 residues long. The CDR3 spells CASSLASGGYTDTQYF. CDR3 bases: TGTGCCAGCAGTTTGGCTAGCGGGGGTTACACAGATACGCAGTATTTT.